A selection of T cell receptor beta chains follows, all from one sample in a study of blood T cells in healthy people across ages. TCRdb reprocessed the 5' RACE reads with MiXCR, giving one entry per CDR3 protein. The sample shows around 1.5 million distinct CDR3 sequences, about 43% of them seen only once. Sequencing was carried out using blood. All receptors come from a woman younger than 30 in good health. The CDR3 runs from the conserved cysteine through the conserved F or W. D genes are given only for firm matches. Some rows mark clone size as missing; the rest say once, few, many or name a class of expanded clone.

-	13	TRBJ2-7	-	TRBV2	CASSIQVTYEQYF	TGTGCCAGCAGTATACAGGTCACCTACGAGCAGTACTTC
-	14	TRBJ1-1	few	TRBV15	CATSRRGSNTEAFF	TGTGCCACCAGCAGAAGAGGGTCTAACACTGAAGCTTTCTTT
TRBD2	15	TRBJ2-7	few	TRBV11-2	CASMLVSGSTNEQYF	TGTGCCAGCATGCTAGTTAGCGGGAGTACCAACGAGCAGTACTTC
-	15	TRBJ2-2	-	TRBV3-1	CASTLRGANTGELFF	TGTGCCAGCACCCTGAGGGGGGCGAACACCGGGGAGCTGTTTTTT
TRBD2	15	TRBJ2-7	-	TRBV4-1	CASSQGGGVFYEQYF	TGCGCCAGCAGCCAAGGCGGGGGGGTCTTTTACGAGCAGTACTTC
-	14	TRBJ1-5	few	TRBV3-1	CASSQVGSNQPQHF	TGTGCCAGCAGCCAAGTGGGTTCTAACCAGCCCCAGCATTTT
-	16	TRBJ2-1	few	TRBV12-3/TRBV12-4	CASSFAGPGRHNEQFF	TGTGCCAGCAGTTTTGCAGGGCCCGGGCGGCACAATGAGCAGTTCTTC
-	13	TRBJ2-3	-	TRBV4-1	CASSQVVTDTQYF	TGCGCCAGCAGCCAAGTTGTCACAGATACGCAGTATTTT
-	12	TRBJ2-5	-	TRBV20-1	CSARDRVETQYF	TGCAGTGCTAGAGATAGGGTAGAGACCCAGTACTTC
TRBD2	19	TRBJ2-3	-	TRBV7-3	CASSLMGLAGGRLTDTQYF	TGTGCCAGCAGCTTAATGGGGCTAGCGGGGGGGCGTCTCACAGATACGCAGTATTTT
TRBD1	17	TRBJ1-2	-	TRBV6-5	CASSDSGTGGSYYGYTF	TGTGCCAGCAGTGACTCCGGGACAGGGGGGTCCTACTATGGCTACACCTTC
-	15	TRBJ1-4	-	TRBV29-1	CSVGAGASTNEKLFF	TGCAGCGTTGGGGCAGGAGCTTCAACTAATGAAAAACTGTTTTTT
-	14	TRBJ1-3	once	TRBV12-3/TRBV12-4	CASTFWESGNTIYF	TGTGCCAGCACTTTTTGGGAATCTGGAAACACCATATATTTT
TRBD2	14	TRBJ2-4	-	TRBV11-2	CASSVGREVYTQYF	TGTGCCAGCAGCGTAGGGCGGGAGGTCTACACCCAGTACTTC
TRBD2	16	TRBJ2-5	-	TRBV20-1	CSTWPSASGGQETQYF	TGCAGTACCTGGCCATCGGCTAGCGGGGGCCAAGAGACCCAGTACTTC
-	13	TRBJ1-4	-	TRBV7-9	CASKREGWEKLFF	TGTGCCAGCAAAAGAGAGGGTTGGGAAAAACTGTTTTTT
TRBD2	16	TRBJ2-1	few	TRBV25-1	CASSESSGRLYNEQFF	TGTGCCAGCAGTGAATCTAGCGGGAGACTCTACAATGAGCAGTTCTTC
-	13	TRBJ2-7	-	TRBV7-9	CASHKGLGYEQYF	TGTGCCAGCCATAAAGGGTTAGGCTACGAGCAGTACTTC
-	17	TRBJ2-3	few	TRBV5-1	CASSFTTSGGAADTQYF	TGCGCCAGCAGCTTTACGACTAGTGGGGGGGCTGCGGATACGCAGTATTTT
TRBD2	13	TRBJ2-7	-	TRBV20-1	CSASGGSRNEQYF	TGCAGTGCTAGTGGCGGGAGTCGTAACGAGCAGTACTTC
TRBD1	15	TRBJ2-3	few	TRBV10-3	CAISRDRVGTDTQYF	TGTGCCATCAGTAGGGACAGGGTGGGCACAGATACGCAGTATTTT
TRBD2	15	TRBJ2-7	-	TRBV25-1	CASRLAGGLWNEQYF	TGTGCCAGCAGACTAGCGGGAGGGCTCTGGAACGAGCAGTACTTC
-	12	TRBJ2-2	-	TRBV4-1	CASSHPAGELFF	TGCGCCAGCAGCCACCCGGCCGGGGAGCTGTTTTTT
-	12	TRBJ2-7	few	TRBV18	CASSPVDYEQYF	TGTGCCAGCTCACCGGTCGACTACGAGCAGTACTTC
TRBD2	17	TRBJ2-1	-	TRBV27	CASSLYPLSGGEETQFF	TGTGCCAGCAGTTTATATCCCCTTAGCGGGGGAGAAGAGACCCAGTTCTTC
TRBD1	14	TRBJ2-5	-	TRBV27	CASSLRDRVSEQYF	TGTGCCAGCAGTTTACGGGACAGGGTTAGTGAGCAGTACTTC
TRBD1	16	TRBJ2-7	-	TRBV13	CASSLRGEGQGYEQYF	TGTGCCAGCAGCTTAAGGGGCGAGGGACAGGGCTACGAGCAGTACTTC
TRBD2	16	TRBJ2-1	-	TRBV4-2	CASRYFETSGSGEQFF	TGTGCCAGCAGGTATTTCGAGACTAGCGGGAGTGGTGAGCAGTTCTTC
TRBD2	15	TRBJ2-7	-	TRBV2	CASSSKGLGTYEQYF	TGTGCCAGCAGCAGTAAGGGACTAGGAACCTACGAGCAGTACTTC
-	13	TRBJ2-1	few	TRBV5-8	CASSLWGFNEQFF	TGTGCCAGCAGCTTGTGGGGGTTTAATGAGCAGTTCTTC
TRBD2	14	TRBJ2-5	-	TRBV9	CASSPTSLQETQYF	TGTGCCAGCAGCCCGACTAGCCTCCAAGAGACCCAGTACTTC
-	16	TRBJ2-7	-	TRBV21-1	CASSKAPGQGVNEQYF	TGTGCCAGCAGCAAAGCTCCGGGACAGGGGGTGAATGAGCAGTACTTC
TRBD1	15	TRBJ2-7	-	TRBV5-1	CASSLAWDRRYEQYF	TGCGCCAGCAGCTTGGCCTGGGACAGGAGGTACGAGCAGTACTTC
TRBD1	16	TRBJ1-1	-	TRBV28	CASGWWTGGGDTEAFF	TGTGCCAGCGGGTGGTGGACAGGCGGGGGGGACACTGAAGCTTTCTTT
TRBD1	16	TRBJ1-1	few	TRBV5-1	CASSGMTGKEGTEAFF	TGCGCCAGCAGCGGAATGACAGGGAAGGAGGGCACTGAAGCTTTCTTT
-	13	TRBJ2-5	-	TRBV5-1	CASSWDTEETQYF	TGCGCCAGCAGCTGGGACACGGAAGAGACCCAGTACTTC
-	13	TRBJ2-1	-	TRBV2	CASERLGEAQQFF	TGTGCCAGCGAGAGACTAGGCGAGGCCCAGCAGTTCTTC
-	11	TRBJ2-1	many	TRBV7-2	CASSLSWEQFF	TGTGCCAGCAGCTTAAGCTGGGAGCAGTTCTTC
TRBD1	15	TRBJ1-2	-	TRBV7-8	CASRHRDRGRDGYTF	TGTGCCAGCAGGCATCGGGACAGGGGGCGGGATGGCTACACCTTC
-	12	TRBJ1-1	-	TRBV20-1	CSGTATKVEAFF	TGCAGTGGTACAGCGACGAAAGTTGAAGCTTTCTTT
-	14	TRBJ2-5	-	TRBV11-2	CASSLVFSLGTQYF	TGTGCCAGCAGCTTAGTATTTTCTTTAGGGACCCAGTACTTC
TRBD2	14	TRBJ2-3	-	TRBV3-1	CASSLRTRDHTQYF	TGTGCCAGCAGCCTCCGGACTAGGGACCATACGCAGTATTTT
-	15	TRBJ2-5	-	TRBV4-1	CASSSDAGAQETQYF	TGCGCCAGCAGTAGTGACGCGGGGGCCCAAGAGACCCAGTACTTC
-	18	TRBJ2-5	-	TRBV4-1	CASSQGRITGAPTGEQYF	TGCGCCAGCAGCCAAGGGAGAATTACGGGGGCTCCTACGGGTGAGCAGTACTTC
TRBD1	15	TRBJ1-1	-	TRBV7-9	CASGTGGGRGTEAFF	TGTGCCAGCGGGACAGGGGGAGGTAGAGGGACTGAAGCTTTCTTT
-	15	TRBJ2-2	-	TRBV2	CASSERAMSSGELFF	TGTGCCAGCAGTGAACGGGCAATGAGTTCCGGGGAGCTGTTTTTT
TRBD2	15	TRBJ2-1	-	TRBV7-6	CASSWETSGNYGQFF	TGTGCCAGCAGCTGGGAGACTAGCGGGAACTACGGGCAGTTCTTC
-	16	TRBJ1-4	-	TRBV7-8	CASSSRALPTNEKLFF	TGTGCCAGCAGCTCTCGAGCCCTCCCAACTAATGAAAAACTGTTTTTT
-	14	TRBJ2-3	few	TRBV3-1	CASSQETSSDTQYF	TGTGCCAGCAGCCAGGAGACTAGTAGTGATACGCAGTATTTT
-	13	TRBJ2-2	few	TRBV20-1	CSARSSNTGELFF	TGCAGTGCTAGAAGTTCGAACACCGGGGAGCTGTTTTTT
-	16	TRBJ2-7	-	TRBV10-3	CAISESTGRGPYEQYF	TGTGCCATCAGTGAGTCAACAGGCCGAGGGCCCTACGAGCAGTACTTC
-	15	TRBJ1-5	-	TRBV7-2	CASGLGRQINQPQHF	TGTGCCAGCGGCTTAGGCCGGCAGATCAATCAGCCCCAGCATTTT
TRBD1	17	TRBJ1-6	-	TRBV25-1	CASSDRARTGHNSPLHF	TGTGCCAGCAGTGATAGGGCCCGGACAGGGCATAATTCACCCCTCCACTTT
-	14	TRBJ2-3	once	TRBV27	CASSFCGARDTQYF	TGTGCCAGCAGTTTCTGCGGGGCCAGGGATACGCAGTATTTT
-	14	TRBJ1-1	-	TRBV9	CASSAEGGGTEAFF	TGTGCCAGCAGCGCCGAGGGCGGGGGCACTGAAGCTTTCTTT
-	15	TRBJ2-3	-	TRBV7-2	CASRETPLSTDTQYF	TGTGCCAGCCGAGAAACCCCCCTTAGCACAGATACGCAGTATTTT
TRBD1	13	TRBJ1-5	few	TRBV20-1	CSAREGTDQPQHF	TGCAGTGCTAGAGAAGGGACAGATCAGCCCCAGCATTTT
TRBD1	15	TRBJ2-7	few	TRBV7-7	CASSPRTGNTYEQYF	TGTGCTAGCAGCCCCCGGACAGGGAATACCTACGAGCAGTACTTC
-	16	TRBJ2-3	once	TRBV24-1	CATSDDLRWDTDTQYF	TGTGCCACCAGTGATGACCTTCGGTGGGACACAGATACGCAGTATTTT